This entry features one T cell receptor beta chain sequence. Antigen: not known. TCR beta CDR3 sequences were amplified from RNA transcripts. Using the HTBI primer set, a first-round RT-PCR was run on the TCR CDR3. TCRdb independently ran MiXCR on the multiplex PCR reads; one entry per CDR3 protein. The table lists 370,000 or so distinct CDR3 sequences, roughly 13% of them singletons. This specimen belongs to a study of T cells in Graves' hyperthyroidism and ophthalmopathy. Points from the study as a whole: Most thyroid-expanded clonotypes above 0.001 were also found in blood.

The clonotype originates from a man aged 30 to 39 with Graves' hyperthyroidism that later progressed to Graves' ophthalmopathy. Source material: blood.

The CDR3 nucleotides read TGCGCCAGCAGCCAGGCCGGACTAGCGTGGAACGAGCAGTACTTC. Its translation is CASSQAGLAWNEQYF. The V call is TRBV4-1, the J call TRBJ2-7; 9 bases fit TRBD2. V trimming: 3 bases; J trimming: 5 bases; junction bases outside the gene matches: 8. Germline V lookup: CDR1 MGHRA, CDR2 YSYEKL. This CDR3 is 15 amino acids long.